The 12 T cell receptor beta chains below all came from one sample that was sequenced in a study of blood T cell repertoires in COVID-19. TCRdb keeps only in-frame clones here, not all; method: immunoSEQ multiplex PCR. The sample comprises approximately 350,000 clones, about four fifths of which are singletons, and almost 3% rests with the top ten. The sequenced material came from peripheral blood. These TCRs come from a man aged 25 to 45 with active or convalescent COVID-19.

The CDR3, as DNA: TGTGCCAGCAGCGACAGGGTAAGCCATGGCTACACCTTC. Amino acids: CASSDRVSHGYTF. The chain joins TRBV12-3 or TRBV12-4 to TRBJ1-2, with 7 bases identical to TRBD1. The CDR3 has 13 amino acids. V lost 6 bases to trimming and J lost 6 bases; unmatched junction nucleotides: 7.

The chain joins TRBV21-1 to TRBJ2-1; the table calls TRBD2, which could not be checked here. TRBV21-1 is described as a pseudogene. This CDR3 has 16 residues. The CDR3 protein is CASSARGRGGHNEQFF. The DNA of the CDR3 is TGTGCCAGCAGCGCCCGGGGCCGGGGGGGCCACAATGAGCAGTTCTTC.

The chain recombines TRBV6-5 with TRBJ1-4; tentative D call: TRBD1 (6 bases). CDR1 and CDR2 from the germline V gene are MNHEY and SVGAGI. The CDR3 sequence is 14 residues long. Deletions cut 8 bases from V and 6 bases from J, with 16 bases between. The DNA for the CDR3 is TGTGCCAGCGGACCTCGGGGGGGCTATGAAAAACTGTTTTTT. As protein: CASGPRGGYEKLFF.

In its sample, this clone was seen once. The V and J genes are TRBV7-8 and TRBJ2-7, with a possible D match to TRBD2 (7 bases). Trimming removed 8 bases at V and 4 bases at J, with 24 bases between. The CDR3 length is 16 residues. Germline V gene data show CDR1 as SGHVS and CDR2 as FQNEAQ. CDR3 loop: CASEHSPGGRGYEQYF. As DNA, the CDR3 is TGTGCCAGCGAACACTCTCCCGGGGGGCGCGGATACGAGCAGTACTTC.

The genes are TRBV30 and TRBJ1-1; no definite D call. With 1 base removed from V and 3 bases from J, the gap between germline ends came to 6 bases. Germline V CDR1 and CDR2: GTSNPN, SVGIG (reference sequence). The CDR3 length is 12 residues. CDR3 nucleotide sequence: TGTGCCTGGAGTGCCTTAGACACTGAAGCTTTCTTT. Its protein is CAWSALDTEAFF.

The chain combines TRBV6-4 with TRBJ2-2, with 9 bases fitting TRBD1. This CDR3 has 15 amino acids. V shed 3 bases, J shed 4 bases, and the junction held 3 bases outside the gene matches. In germline, CDR1 is MRHNA, CDR2 SNTAGT. The CDR3 bases are TGTGCCAGCAGTGAGGCGACAGGGGGCACCGGGGAGCTGTTTTTT. Its translation: CASSEATGGTGELFF.

To note about this clone: This may be a read error: a much more frequent sequence differs by one nucleotide. This chain uses TRBV3-1 (or the pseudogene TRBV3-2) with TRBJ2-7; D is undetermined. Trimming took 0 bases from V and 0 from J, leaving 3 bases between them. The CDR3 spans 13 residues. Germline CDR1 LGHDT, CDR2 YNNKEL (reference sequence). CDR3 sequence (DNA): TGTGCCAGCAGCCAAGACCGCTCCTACGAGCAGTACTTC. Translating it yields CASSQDRSYEQYF.

This clone was seen a single time. This chain connects TRBV6-5 to TRBJ2-1; the D is unclear. Germline V gives CDR1 MNHEY, CDR2 SVGAGI. This CDR3 contains 15 residues. Trimming took 0 bases from V and 7 from J, leaving 13 bases between them. CDR3 DNA: TGTGCCAGCAGTTACTCCTGGCTAGATGTGAATGAGCAGTTCTTC. Translated: CASSYSWLDVNEQFF.

The genes are TRBV5-1 and TRBJ1-1; D is uncertain. Germline values: CDR1 SGHRS, CDR2 YFSETQ. CDR3 size: 17 residues. V was shortened by 6 bases and J by 1 base, with 22 bases between the two germline ends. The CDR3 coding sequence is TGCGCCAGCACCGGGCTGCCCGGGGATAAAGGGAACACTGAAGCTTTCTTT. This encodes CASTGLPGDKGNTEAFF.

The J gene is TRBJ2-2, the V gene TRBV24-1; 7 nucleotides agree with TRBD1. Germline CDR1 KGHDR, CDR2 SFDVKD. This CDR3 has 15 residues. V was clipped by 0 bases and J by 4 bases; unmatched bases: 1. In DNA, the CDR3 is TGTGCCACCAGTGATTTGAGGGACAGCACCGGGGAGCTGTTTTTT. Its protein product is CATSDLRDSTGELFF.

This clone appeared a few times. V and J are TRBV7-2 and TRBJ1-3; TRBD1 agrees at 7 bases. The CDR3 sequence is 14 residues long. Germline values: CDR1 SGHTA, CDR2 FQGNSA. V was clipped by 5 bases and J by 3 bases; unmatched bases: 4. The DNA of the CDR3 is TGTGCCAGCAGCCCGCAGGGGGTTGGAAACACCATATATTTT. This encodes CASSPQGVGNTIYF. Full variable domain (outside the CDR3, taken from reference TRBV7-2 and TRBJ1-3): GAGVSQSPSNKVTEKGKDVELRCDPISGHTALYWYRQSLGQGLEFLIYFQGNSAPDKSGLPSDRFSAERTGGSVSTLTIQRTQQEDSAVYLCASSPQGVGNTIYFGEGSWLTVV.

This sequence joins TRBV19 and TRBJ1-6; TRBD1 might be the D (5 bases). The V end lost 4 bases, the J end lost 7 bases, and 11 bases lay between the germline ends. The CDR3 has 14 residues. Per germline, CDR1 LNHDA and CDR2 SQIVND (reference sequence). Here the CDR3 reads CASSTRQSNSPLHF. DNA for the CDR3: TGTGCCAGTAGTACCAGACAGAGCAATTCACCCCTCCACTTT.